These T cell receptor beta chains were read from a single sample in a study of beta chain features in type 1 diabetes. The assay was immunoSEQ multiplex PCR, and TCRdb's table has in-frame clones only and misses some. The sample has tens of thousands of clones; roughly 34% are singletons. The sequenced sample consisted of stem cell memory CD4+ T cells from blood. Receptor source: a woman younger than 35 in good health. Both conserved end residues are part of each CDR3. Fields, in order: J gene, D gene, clone size, V gene, CDR3 length, CDR3 DNA, CDR3 protein. A D gene is named only where the DNA matches it firmly. Some rows mark clone size as missing; the rest say once, few, many or name a class of expanded clone.

TRBJ2-3,TRBD1,few,TRBV7-8,13,TGTGCCAGCAGCGACGAGATCGGGACAGAGCAGTATTTT,CASSDEIGTEQYF
TRBJ1-1,NA,NA,TRBV7-9,16,TGTGCCAGCAGCCGATACAGGGATAGAATGAACACTGAAGCTTTCTTT,CASSRYRDRMNTEAFF
TRBJ2-5,NA,few,TRBV5-1,13,TGCGCCAGCAGCTTCCCGCCAGGAGAGACCCAGTACTTC,CASSFPPGETQYF
TRBJ1-6,NA,few,TRBV2,14,TGTGCCAGCAGTGAGAGGGTGGGGAATTCACCCCTCCACTTT,CASSERVGNSPLHF
TRBJ1-2,NA,few,TRBV2,13,TGTGCCAGCAGGGTGGACAGACTGTATGGCTACACCTTC,CASRVDRLYGYTF
TRBJ2-1,TRBD1,NA,TRBV7-9,13,TGTGCCAGCAGCCGAGGACAGGGGAATGAGCAGTTCTTC,CASSRGQGNEQFF
TRBJ1-2,NA,NA,TRBV19,14,TGTGCCAGTACCGAACAGGTCTCGTCCTATGGCTACACCTTC,CASTEQVSSYGYTF
TRBJ2-7,NA,NA,TRBV25-1,15,TGTGCCAGCAGTGAGGGGCAGCCGAGCTCCTACGAGCAGTACTTC,CASSEGQPSSYEQYF
TRBJ2-2,TRBD2,few,TRBV18,15,TGTGCCAGCTCACTGCGACTAGCGGACACCGGGGAGCTGTTTTTT,CASSLRLADTGELFF
TRBJ1-6,NA,NA,TRBV7-2,14,TGTGCCAGCAGCTTAGGGCAGCGAGATTCACCCCTCCACTTT,CASSLGQRDSPLHF
TRBJ1-2,NA,few,TRBV19,13,TGTGCCAGTAGTATTCAGGGAGGCGGAGGCTACACCTTC,CASSIQGGGGYTF
TRBJ2-7,TRBD1,NA,TRBV6-5,15,TGTGCCAGCAGTTACGCTCGGACAGGGGTGGGTGAGCAGTACTTC,CASSYARTGVGEQYF
TRBJ2-7,TRBD2,few,TRBV19,14,TGTGCCAGTAAGGGACTAGCGGGGCCTGTCGAGCAGTACTTC,CASKGLAGPVEQYF
TRBJ2-1,NA,few,TRBV4-1,14,TGCGCCAGCAGCCAAGTCCCGAGGGTCGGTGAGCAGTTCTTC,CASSQVPRVGEQFF
TRBJ2-5,TRBD1,NA,TRBV7-2,15,TGTGCCAGCAGCTCAGGGGGACAACCCTCGGAGACCCAGTACTTC,CASSSGGQPSETQYF
TRBJ1-4,NA,NA,TRBV9,13,TGTGCCAGCAGCGTAGTAGAAGGGGGAAAACTGTTTTTT,CASSVVEGGKLFF
TRBJ2-3,TRBD2,NA,TRBV10-3,19,TGTGCCATCAGCGAGCCCGGGACTAGCGGGGTCGGACTCACAGATACGCAGTATTTT,CAISEPGTSGVGLTDTQYF
TRBJ1-5,TRBD1,NA,TRBV5-4,15,TGTGCCAGCAGCCGAGGGACAGGGGATGATCAGCCCCAGCATTTT,CASSRGTGDDQPQHF
TRBJ2-7,TRBD1,few,TRBV30,13,TGTGCCTGGAGTAATGACAGGGCTCTCGAGCAGTACTTC,CAWSNDRALEQYF
TRBJ2-3,NA,NA,TRBV1,17,TGCACCAGCAGCCAACCCCTGACGCCGGGGGTTGCGGATACGCAGTATTTT,CTSSQPLTPGVADTQYF
TRBJ2-7,NA,medium-sized,TRBV23-1,11,TGCGCCAGCAGTCAAGGGGCGAGAGGGTACTTC,CASSQGARGYF
TRBJ2-5,NA,few,TRBV30,13,TGTGCCTGGAGTGTACAGGGACGCGAGACCCAGTACTTC,CAWSVQGRETQYF
TRBJ2-7,NA,few,TRBV6-5,12,TGTGCCAGCAGTGGAGAGGGATACGAGCAGTACTTC,CASSGEGYEQYF
TRBJ2-3,TRBD2,NA,TRBV5-1,16,TGCGCCAGCAGCTTGGACGGTAGCGGGGGGGCAGATACGCAGTATTTT,CASSLDGSGGADTQYF
TRBJ2-5,NA,NA,TRBV18,14,TGTGCCAGCTCACCCCTGGGGGGCCAAGAGACCCAGTACTTC,CASSPLGGQETQYF
TRBJ2-2,NA,NA,TRBV9,15,TGTGCCAGCAGCCCCGGGGTTTCTCACACCGGGGAGCTGTTTTTT,CASSPGVSHTGELFF
TRBJ2-1,NA,NA,TRBV19,14,TGTGCCAGTAGTATAGATCATGGGAGGAGTGAGCAGTTCTTC,CASSIDHGRSEQFF
TRBJ2-3,TRBD1,NA,TRBV30,15,TGTGCCTGGAGCCCTAGACAGGGCATTTTAGATACGCAGTATTTT,CAWSPRQGILDTQYF
TRBJ2-3,TRBD2,few,TRBV4-2,16,TGTGCCAGCAGCCAAGATCTAGCGGGAGGGCCAGATACGCAGTATTTT,CASSQDLAGGPDTQYF
TRBJ2-3,TRBD2,NA,TRBV29-1,15,TGCAGCGTTGCCCGGTTACTAGCGTCCACAGATACGCAGTATTTT,CSVARLLASTDTQYF
TRBJ2-3,NA,few,TRBV18,14,TGTGCCAGCTCACCACGGCTGAACACAGATACGCAGTATTTT,CASSPRLNTDTQYF
TRBJ2-7,TRBD1,few,TRBV9,14,TGTGCCAGCAGCGTACAGGGGGTCGGCTACGAGCAGTACTTC,CASSVQGVGYEQYF
TRBJ2-3,TRBD2,NA,TRBV19,14,TGTGCCAGTCGACTAGCGGGAAGCACAGATACGCAGTATTTT,CASRLAGSTDTQYF
TRBJ2-4,NA,NA,TRBV29-1,14,TGCAGCGCCCCAGGGGGGCGAACCAAAAACATTCAGTACTTC,CSAPGGRTKNIQYF
TRBJ2-7,NA,NA,TRBV6-5,15,TGTGCCAGCAGTTTGAGAGATGCCGGAGGCTACGAGCAGTACTTC,CASSLRDAGGYEQYF
TRBJ1-1,NA,NA,TRBV2,16,TGTGCCAGCAGTGAAGCGGTCGGAGGGCCGAGAACTGAAGCTTTCTTT,CASSEAVGGPRTEAFF
TRBJ1-1,NA,NA,TRBV5-1,14,TGCGCCAGCAGCTTGGACAGCGGGAGCACTGAAGCTTTCTTT,CASSLDSGSTEAFF
TRBJ2-7,TRBD1,few,TRBV6-1,14,TGTGCCAGCACTGGGACAGGGGGCTCCTACGAGCAGTACTTC,CASTGTGGSYEQYF
TRBJ2-7,NA,once,TRBV6-6,13,TGTGCCAGCAGTGGCGGACAGAGCTACGAGCAGTACTTC,CASSGGQSYEQYF
TRBJ1-1,TRBD1,NA,TRBV6-1,16,TGTGCCAGCAGTGAAGTCCAGGGGGCGCCGAACACTGAAGCTTTCTTT,CASSEVQGAPNTEAFF
TRBJ1-6,TRBD1,few,TRBV4-1,15,TGCGCCAGCAGCCTAGAGGGACAGGGAGATTCACCCCTCCACTTT,CASSLEGQGDSPLHF
TRBJ2-4,NA,NA,TRBV5-1,17,TGCGCCAGCACCCCCAGGGGTGGTTACGGGGAGGGGGACATTCAGTACTTC,CASTPRGGYGEGDIQYF
TRBJ1-1,NA,NA,TRBV5-4,15,TGTGCCAGCAGCTCGCCCAGGGGTACGAACACTGAAGCTTTCTTT,CASSSPRGTNTEAFF
TRBJ1-2,NA,few,TRBV7-2,13,TGTGCCAGCAGCGGTACAGGGACGTATGGCTACACCTTC,CASSGTGTYGYTF
TRBJ2-2,NA,NA,TRBV2,14,TGTGCCAGCAGGATTACACAGAACACCGGGGAGCTGTTTTTT,CASRITQNTGELFF
TRBJ1-2,NA,NA,TRBV30,14,TGTGCCTGGAGTGTACGGGGGGCAGGGTCTGGCTACACCTTC,CAWSVRGAGSGYTF
TRBJ2-1,TRBD1,few,TRBV4-1,17,TGCGCCAGCAGCCTACGTGGACAGGCCCTCTCCTACAATGAGCAGTTCTTC,CASSLRGQALSYNEQFF
TRBJ2-6,TRBD2,NA,TRBV5-1,17,TGCGCCAGCAGCCTGGGACTAGCTGTGCAGGGGGCCAACGTCCTGACTTTC,CASSLGLAVQGANVLTF
TRBJ2-1,TRBD1,few,TRBV4-1,14,TGCGCCAGCAGCTTGGACAGGGACTACAATGAGCAGTTCTTC,CASSLDRDYNEQFF
TRBJ2-1,NA,NA,TRBV6-4,13,TGTGCCAGCAGTCCCACTAGAAACAATGAGCAGTTCTTC,CASSPTRNNEQFF
TRBJ2-5,TRBD2,NA,TRBV5-1,16,TGCGCCAGCAGCTTGGGGCCGGGGGGTCTACAAGAGACCCAGTACTTC,CASSLGPGGLQETQYF
TRBJ1-2,NA,NA,TRBV6-5,13,TGTGCCAGCAGTTACTGGGACAATAGTGGCTACACCTTC,CASSYWDNSGYTF